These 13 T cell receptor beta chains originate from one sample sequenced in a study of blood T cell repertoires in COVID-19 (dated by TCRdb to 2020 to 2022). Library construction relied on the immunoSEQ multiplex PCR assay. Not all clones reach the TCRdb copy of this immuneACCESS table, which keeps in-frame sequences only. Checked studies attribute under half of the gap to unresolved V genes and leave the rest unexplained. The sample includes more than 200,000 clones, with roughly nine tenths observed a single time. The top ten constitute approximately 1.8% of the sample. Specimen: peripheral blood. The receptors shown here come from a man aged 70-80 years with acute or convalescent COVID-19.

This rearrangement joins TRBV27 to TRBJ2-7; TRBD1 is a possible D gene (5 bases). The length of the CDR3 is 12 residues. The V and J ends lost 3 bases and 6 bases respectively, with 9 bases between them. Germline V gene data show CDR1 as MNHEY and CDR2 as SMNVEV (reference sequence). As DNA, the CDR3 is TGTGCCAGCAGTTTTACAGGCCGCGAGCAGTACTTC. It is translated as CASSFTGREQYF.

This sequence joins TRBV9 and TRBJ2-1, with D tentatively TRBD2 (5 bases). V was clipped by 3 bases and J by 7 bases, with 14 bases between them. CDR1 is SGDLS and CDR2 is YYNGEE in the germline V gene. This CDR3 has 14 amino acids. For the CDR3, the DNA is TGTGCCAGCAGCGCCCGAAAACTAGGGAATGAGCAGTTCTTC. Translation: CASSARKLGNEQFF.

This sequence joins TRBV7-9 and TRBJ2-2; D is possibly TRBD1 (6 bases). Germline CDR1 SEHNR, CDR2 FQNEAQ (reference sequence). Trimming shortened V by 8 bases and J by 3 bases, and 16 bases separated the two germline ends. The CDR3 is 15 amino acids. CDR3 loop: CASQMSTGHTGELFF. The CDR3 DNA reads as TGTGCCAGCCAAATGAGCACAGGGCACACCGGGGAGCTGTTTTTT.

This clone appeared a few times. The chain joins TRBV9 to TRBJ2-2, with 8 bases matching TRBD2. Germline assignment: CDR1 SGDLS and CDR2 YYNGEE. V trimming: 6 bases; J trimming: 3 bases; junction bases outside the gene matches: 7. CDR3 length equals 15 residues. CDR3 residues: CASNTGTRDTGELFF. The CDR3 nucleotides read TGTGCCAGCAACACCGGGACTAGGGACACCGGGGAGCTGTTTTTT.

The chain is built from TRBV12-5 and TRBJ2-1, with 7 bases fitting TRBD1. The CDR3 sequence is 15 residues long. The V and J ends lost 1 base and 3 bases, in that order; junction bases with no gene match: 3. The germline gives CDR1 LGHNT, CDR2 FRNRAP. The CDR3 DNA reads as TGTGCTAGTGGTTTGGGACAGGGTTTCTACAATGAGCAGTTCTTC. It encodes CASGLGQGFYNEQFF. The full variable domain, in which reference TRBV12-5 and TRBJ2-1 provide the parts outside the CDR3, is DARVTQTPRHKVTEMGQEVTMRCQPILGHNTVFWYRQTMMQGLELLAYFRNRAPLDDSGMPKDRFSAEMPDATLATLKIQPSEPRDSAVYFCASGLGQGFYNEQFFGPGTRLTVL.

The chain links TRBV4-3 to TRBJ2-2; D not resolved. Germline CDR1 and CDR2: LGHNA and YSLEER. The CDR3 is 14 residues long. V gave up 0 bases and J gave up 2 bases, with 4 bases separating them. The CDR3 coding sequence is TGCGCCAGCAGCCAAGAAAGCAACACCGGGGAGCTGTTTTTT. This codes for CASSQESNTGELFF.

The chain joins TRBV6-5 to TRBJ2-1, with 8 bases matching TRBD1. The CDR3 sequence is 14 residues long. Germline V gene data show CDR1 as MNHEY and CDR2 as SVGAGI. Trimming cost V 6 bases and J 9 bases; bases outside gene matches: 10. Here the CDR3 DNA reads TGTGCCAGCAGCCGGGACAGGTTCGTCGGTGAGCAGTTCTTC. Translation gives CASSRDRFVGEQFF.

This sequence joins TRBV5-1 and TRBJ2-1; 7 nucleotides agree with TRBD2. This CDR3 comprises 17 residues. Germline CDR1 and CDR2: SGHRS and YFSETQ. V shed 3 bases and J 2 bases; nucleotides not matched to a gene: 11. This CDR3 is CASSSTSGTMTYNEQFF. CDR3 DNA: TGCGCCAGCAGCTCAACTTCCGGGACTATGACCTACAATGAGCAGTTCTTC.

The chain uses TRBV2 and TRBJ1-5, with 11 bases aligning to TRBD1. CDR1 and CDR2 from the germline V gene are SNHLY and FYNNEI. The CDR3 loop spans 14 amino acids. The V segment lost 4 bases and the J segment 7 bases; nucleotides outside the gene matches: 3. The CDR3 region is CASSGDRGFQPQHF. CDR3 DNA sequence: TGTGCCAGCAGTGGGGACAGGGGGTTCCAGCCCCAGCATTTT.

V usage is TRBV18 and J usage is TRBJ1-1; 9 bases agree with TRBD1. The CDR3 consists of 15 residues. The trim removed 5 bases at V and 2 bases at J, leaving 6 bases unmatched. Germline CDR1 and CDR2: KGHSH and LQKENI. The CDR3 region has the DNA TGTGCCAGCTCAGGGATGGGACAGGGAAACACTGAAGCTTTCTTT. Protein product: CASSGMGQGNTEAFF.

The CDR3 loop is CASSPSRVAGTDTQYF. The CDR3 DNA reads TGTGCCAGCTCACCTTCCCGGGTAGCGGGAACTGATACGCAGTATTTT. This chain links TRBV18 with TRBJ2-3; 8 nucleotides line up with TRBD2. CDR1 is KGHSH and CDR2 is LQKENI in the germline V gene. Losses at the gene ends were 3 bases for V and 6 bases for J; bases not matched to a gene: 11. CDR3 length equals 16 residues.

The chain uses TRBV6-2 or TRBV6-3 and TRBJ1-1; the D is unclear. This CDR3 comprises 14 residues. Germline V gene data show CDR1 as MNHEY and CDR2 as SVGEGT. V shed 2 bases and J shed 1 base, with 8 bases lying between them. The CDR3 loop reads CASSYVGENTEAFF. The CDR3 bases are TGTGCCAGCAGTTACGTCGGGGAGAACACTGAAGCTTTCTTT.

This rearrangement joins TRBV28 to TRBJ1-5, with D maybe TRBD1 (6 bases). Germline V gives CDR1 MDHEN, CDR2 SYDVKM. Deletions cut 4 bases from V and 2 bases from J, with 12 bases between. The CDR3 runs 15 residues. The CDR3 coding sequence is TGTGCCAGCAGTTCTCGGGGGGCCGGCAATCAGCCCCAGCATTTT. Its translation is CASSSRGAGNQPQHF.